This T cell receptor beta chain was sequenced for a study of beta chain features in type 1 diabetes. The sequenced template was cDNA made from the entire isolated RNA. Profiled with immunoSEQ multiplex PCR; TCRdb holds only in-frame clones, not every one. The sample contains some 350,000 clones, around 9.6% of which appear only once. Via CD45RO/CCR7/CD25/CD127/CD95/CD27, cells of the CD4+ naive, central memory, regulatory and stem cell-like memory subsets were sorted. Study outcomes and limitations: More deletions and fewer insertions at VDJ junctions were found in patients with type 1 diabetes. Patients with Type 1 diabetes showed moderately but significantly shorter TCRB CDR3s in all four CD4+ subsets. Relative to healthy donors, patients appeared to have naive, central memory and Treg TCRB repertoires that were more similar.

A word on this clone: Its antigen is currently unknown.

The CDR3 is 13 amino acids. Germline V CDR1 and CDR2: SGHDT, YYEEEE. The germline V and J ends were trimmed by 7 bases and 2 bases, with 7 bases remaining between them. The TCR originated in a man aged 25-40 years with type 1 diabetes. V and J are TRBV5-6 and TRBJ2-6; D possibly corresponds to TRBD1 (6 bases). The sequenced sample was central memory CD4+ T cells from blood. Here the CDR3 DNA reads TGTGCCAGCGGACAGACTGGGGCCAACGTCCTGACTTTC. It yields the protein CASGQTGANVLTF.